This passage covers 4 T cell receptor beta chains from one sample sequenced in a study of early stage breast cancer tumors. Some clones are missing from TCRdb's copy, which holds only in-frame ones; the method was immunoSEQ multiplex PCR. This sample carries about 70,000 clones, around 80% of them seen once, and the ten largest clones take approximately 4.8%. The sample consisted of blood. These receptors originate from a person between 35 and 49 years old with breast cancer.

The rearrangement joins TRBV7-3 to TRBJ2-5, with D maybe TRBD2 (5 bases). The CDR3 covers 13 residues. From germline, CDR1 is SGHTA and CDR2 FQGTGA. V was clipped by 5 bases and J by 5 bases, with 12 bases between them. This CDR3 reads CASSQSTRETQYF. The CDR3 DNA is TGTGCCAGCAGCCAATCTACTAGGGAGACCCAGTACTTC.

The V gene is TRBV28, the J gene TRBJ2-7, with D unclear. V was cut by 3 bases and J by 7 bases, with 7 bases left in between. Germline loops: CDR1 MDHEN, CDR2 SYDVKM. The CDR3 extends over 11 amino acids. The CDR3 DNA follows: TGTGCCAGCAGTTTTAACTGGGAGCAGTACTTC. Translating gives CASSFNWEQYF.

The chain carries TRBV7-9 and TRBJ2-5; no clear D gene. Germline assignment: CDR1 SEHNR and CDR2 FQNEAQ (reference sequence). CDR3 length equals 12 residues. Between the trimmed V and J ends, which lost 5 bases and 4 bases, there was a span of 8 bases. This chain's CDR3 is CASSPNPETQYF. In DNA form, the CDR3 reads TGTGCCAGCAGCCCGAACCCAGAGACCCAGTACTTC. The variable domain in full, with the rest retrieved from reference TRBV7-9 and TRBJ2-5, is DTGVSQNPRHKITKRGQNVTFRCDPISEHNRLYWYRQTLGQGPEFLTYFQNEAQLEKSRLLSDRFSAERPKGSFSTLEIQRTEQGDSAMYLCASSPNPETQYFGPGTRLLVL.

V gene TRBV12-2 combines with J gene TRBJ2-7; the DNA was not used to check the table's D call, TRBD2. TRBV12-2 has pseudogene status. This CDR3 is built from 14 residues. In nucleotides, the CDR3 is TGTGCAAGTCGCCCCGACTCGCGTGACTACGAGCAGTACTTC. Translating it yields CASRPDSRDYEQYF.